Only a few counts were recorded for the clone carrying this T cell receptor beta chain. Its antigen remains unidentified. This entry belongs to a study of T-cell memory formation after mild COVID-19. About the study: The study found TCR clusters largely donor specific. Study-wide findings and caveats: Pre-infection memory harbored some responding clones, suggesting cross-reactive memory joined. The CD4+ clones that contracted clustered mainly within CM and EM, and the CD8+ clones concentrated in EMRA.

With constant-segment primers, 5'RACE yielded cDNA libraries of TCR alpha and TCR beta that carried sample barcodes and UMIs. TCRdb reanalysed the 5' RACE reads using MiXCR and keeps one entry per CDR3 protein. This table has some 330,000 distinct CDR3 sequences, 21% appearing once. V gave up 4 bases and J gave up 5 bases, with 14 bases separating them. CDR1 is SGHDN and CDR2 is FVKESK in the germline V gene. This CDR3 has 14 amino acids. The sample was PBMCs or a T cell subset sorted from them (not recorded which). V is TRBV14 and J is TRBJ1-1; no definite D call. This sequence originates from an adult woman who had mild COVID-19 (a few samples of this study predate the infection). Cell type and time point are not known. Here the CDR3 reads CASSLTRVGTEAFF. The CDR3 DNA sequence: TGTGCCAGCAGCCTGACTCGAGTTGGTACTGAAGCTTTCTTT.